The rows below give T cell receptor beta chains drawn from one sample of a study of blood T cell repertoires in COVID-19. Sequencing was performed with immunoSEQ multiplex PCR; in TCRdb, only in-frame clones are kept and a portion is missing. The data hold more than 200,000 clones, with 85% to 90% observed a single time. Source material: peripheral blood. These receptors were taken from a woman aged 55-70 years with acute or convalescent COVID-19. CDR3s include the opening cysteine and the closing phenylalanine or tryptophan. A D gene is named only where the DNA matches it firmly. The size of a clone is reported for some rows only, either as once, few or many, or as a class for expanded clones.

v_gene	j_gene	abundance	d_gene	CDR3aa	CDR3nt
TRBV7-2	TRBJ1-2	-	TRBD1	CASTGLVGYTF	TGTGCCTCGACAGGGCTGGTTGGCTACACCTTC
TRBV10-1	TRBJ2-6	-	TRBD1	CASSEVKGARRANVLTF	TGCGCCAGCAGTGAGGTAAAGGGGGCGAGGAGGGCCAACGTCCTGACTTTC
TRBV15	TRBJ1-4	-	TRBD1	CATSLSDRVDEKLFF	TGTGCCACCAGCTTGTCGGACAGGGTAGACGAAAAACTGTTTTTT
TRBV28	TRBJ2-5	-	TRBD1	CASSTPRTGTARGTQYF	TGTGCCAGCAGTACCCCACGAACCGGGACAGCACGAGGTACCCAGTACTTC
TRBV9	TRBJ2-1	-	-	CASSSNNEQFF	TGTGCCAGCAGCAGCAACAATGAGCAGTTCTTC
TRBV5-1	TRBJ1-2	-	TRBD1	CASSLLTGQVPGTF	TGCGCCAGCAGCTTGCTCACGGGACAGGTTCCTGGAACCTTC
TRBV5-1	TRBJ2-3	-	-	CASSSRRGLTDTQYF	TGCGCCAGCAGCTCACGAAGGGGACTCACAGATACGCAGTATTTT
TRBV21-1	TRBJ2-3	-	-	CASSKTAPLAGGREDTQYF	TGTGCCAGCAGCAAAACGGCCCCCCTTGCGGGGGGGCGGGAAGATACGCAGTATTTT
TRBV6-6	TRBJ1-2	once	TRBD1	CASSSTGTGRPHGYTF	TGTGCCAGCAGTTCCACCGGGACAGGGCGCCCCCATGGCTACACCTTC
TRBV19	TRBJ1-5	-	TRBD1	CASSTTGGTVQPQHF	TGTGCCAGTAGTACGACAGGGGGTACAGTCCAGCCCCAGCATTTT
TRBV9	TRBJ2-1	-	TRBD2	CASSNRDRALAGGRNEQFF	TGTGCCAGCAGCAACCGGGACAGGGCACTAGCGGGAGGTCGGAATGAGCAGTTCTTC
TRBV25-1	TRBJ2-1	-	TRBD2	CASSDSSGGRQYEQFF	TGTGCCAGCAGTGATAGTTCGGGGGGGCGGCAATATGAGCAGTTCTTC
TRBV6-4	TRBJ2-3	few	-	CASGDTDTQYF	TGTGCCAGCGGAGACACAGATACGCAGTATTTT
TRBV19	TRBJ1-5	-	-	CASSKQGLNQPQHF	TGTGCCAGTAGTAAGCAGGGCCTAAATCAGCCCCAGCATTTT
TRBV19	TRBJ2-2	few	-	CASSTFTGELFF	TGTGCCAGTAGTACGTTCACCGGGGAGCTGTTTTTT
TRBV20-1	TRBJ2-1	-	-	CSASYISYNEQFF	TGCAGTGCTAGTTATATATCCTACAATGAGCAGTTCTTC
TRBV27	TRBJ2-5	-	-	CASSRQAQETQYF	TGTGCCAGCAGTCGACAGGCCCAAGAGACCCAGTACTTC
TRBV6-8	TRBJ2-5	-	TRBD2	CASSRPRDYPQETQYF	TGTGCCAGCAGTCGTCCCCGGGACTACCCCCAAGAGACCCAGTACTTC
TRBV28	TRBJ2-3	-	-	CASSQSTRRTDTQYF	TGTGCCAGCAGTCAAAGTACTAGAAGGACAGATACGCAGTATTTT
TRBV5-1	TRBJ2-3	-	-	CASSKQGGTDTQYF	TGCGCCAGCAGCAAACAGGGGGGGACAGATACGCAGTATTTT
TRBV7-9	TRBJ1-4	-	-	CASSQQTGMISEKLFF	TGTGCCAGCAGCCAACAAACAGGGATGATCTCGGAAAAACTGTTTTTT
TRBV12-5	TRBJ2-7	once	-	CASGKDKYEQYF	TGTGCTAGTGGCAAAGACAAGTACGAGCAGTACTTC
TRBV6-6	TRBJ1-1	-	-	CASSVLGNTEAFF	TGTGCCAGCAGTGTACTAGGGAACACTGAAGCTTTCTTT
TRBV5-1	TRBJ2-3	-	-	CASSLVAGKDTQYF	TGCGCCAGCAGCTTGGTTGCGGGAAAAGATACGCAGTATTTT
TRBV10-3	TRBJ1-5	-	TRBD1	CAISGQGSDQPQHF	TGTGCCATCAGTGGACAGGGGTCCGATCAGCCCCAGCATTTT
TRBV5-4	TRBJ1-2	-	TRBD1	CASSLGQGTDANYGYTF	TGTGCCAGCAGCCTGGGACAGGGAACAGATGCTAACTATGGCTACACCTTC
TRBV24-1	TRBJ1-2	-	-	CATSESGWNYGYTF	TGTGCCACCAGTGAATCAGGGTGGAACTATGGCTACACCTTC
TRBV5-1	TRBJ2-5	once	-	CASSTLFFRDSGPETQYF	TGCGCCAGCAGCACCCTCTTCTTCCGGGACTCCGGGCCAGAGACCCAGTACTTC
TRBV3-1/TRBV3-2	TRBJ1-4	-	TRBD1	CASSPRQGATNEKLFF	TGTGCCAGCAGCCCGCGACAGGGTGCAACTAATGAAAAACTGTTTTTT
TRBV7-2	TRBJ2-5	-	TRBD2	CASSLGLAGGEETQYF	TGTGCCAGCAGCTTAGGACTAGCGGGAGGGGAGGAGACCCAGTACTTC
TRBV9	TRBJ1-3	-	-	CASSVGSGFSGNTIYF	TGTGCCAGCAGCGTAGGAAGCGGGTTCTCTGGAAACACCATATATTTT
TRBV6-4	TRBJ1-6	-	-	CASAPQGLNNSPLHF	TGTGCCAGCGCTCCCCAGGGATTGAATAATTCACCCCTCCACTTT
TRBV7-6	TRBJ1-3	-	-	CASSSRTRQVSGNTIYF	TGTGCCAGCAGCTCTAGAACAAGACAGGTCTCTGGAAACACCATATATTTT
TRBV30	TRBJ2-3	-	TRBD2	CAWSVRGSPLSQYF	TGTGCCTGGAGTGTTCGCGGGAGCCCCCTCTCGCAGTATTTT
TRBV11-3	TRBJ1-4	-	TRBD1	CASSLTGDEKLFF	TGTGCCAGCAGCTTAACAGGGGATGAAAAACTGTTTTTT
TRBV5-1	TRBJ2-7	-	-	CASSPGLSYEQYF	TGCGCCAGCAGCCCGGGACTTTCCTACGAGCAGTACTTC
TRBV11-2	TRBJ1-2	-	TRBD1	CASSFGQAPGYGYTF	TGTGCCAGCAGCTTCGGACAGGCCCCAGGCTATGGCTACACCTTC
TRBV5-4	TRBJ1-1	-	-	CASSLVVTPNTEAFF	TGTGCCAGCAGCTTGGTAGTGACACCTAACACTGAAGCTTTCTTT
TRBV29-1	TRBJ2-5	-	-	CSVRDQGGETQYF	TGCAGCGTTCGCGACCAGGGTGGAGAGACCCAGTACTTC
TRBV18	TRBJ1-6	-	-	CASSPYQGNSPLHF	TGTGCCAGCTCACCATATCAGGGGAATTCACCCCTCCACTTT
TRBV11-3	TRBJ2-5	once	-	CANRQVTTRTQYF	TGTGCCAACAGACAGGTAACAACGAGGACCCAGTACTTC
TRBV27	TRBJ1-5	-	TRBD1	CASRGQGILSNQPQHF	TGTGCCAGCAGGGGACAGGGTATACTTAGCAATCAGCCCCAGCATTTT
TRBV7-2	TRBJ1-1	-	-	CASSLQALNTEAFF	TGTGCCAGCAGCCTACAGGCCCTGAACACTGAAGCTTTCTTT
TRBV10-3	TRBJ1-5	-	-	CAISESAGVNQPQHF	TGTGCCATCAGTGAGTCGGCCGGGGTGAATCAGCCCCAGCATTTT
TRBV4-3	TRBJ2-5	-	-	CASSHDSRETQYF	TGCGCCAGCAGCCACGACTCGCGGGAGACCCAGTACTTC